The next 4 T cell receptor beta chains were all read from a single sample in a study of patients and donors after allogeneic stem cell transplantation. TCRdb reprocessed the RT-PCR reads via MiXCR and lists one record per CDR3 protein. The profile covers roughly 180,000 distinct CDR3 sequences, with 41% appearing a single time and 33% taken by the ten largest. Material for sequencing was blood, either unsorted or a sorted T cell fraction (not recorded which). These receptors were obtained from a human donor who was either an allogeneic HSCT recipient or a stem cell or donor lymphocyte infusion donor (not recorded which). It is not recorded whose cells these are; they may come from a transplant donor.

In this sample, this clonotype turned up a few times. The J gene is TRBJ1-2, the V gene TRBV29-1; a weak D match, TRBD1 (5 bases). There are 14 residues in the CDR3. V lost 4 bases and J lost 2, with 14 bases in between. Per germline, CDR1 SQVTM and CDR2 ANQGSEA. CDR3 amino acids: CSVVAGDGNYGYTF. The CDR3 region has the DNA TGCAGCGTTGTTGCCGGGGACGGGAACTATGGCTACACCTTC.

The chain links TRBV5-6 to TRBJ2-4; 10 bases are a match to TRBD2. This CDR3 spans 16 amino acids. The J segment lost 3 bases and the V segment lost 4 bases, leaving 7 bases of the junction unmatched. In germline, CDR1 is SGHDT, CDR2 YYEEEE. In nucleotides, the CDR3 is TGTGCCAGCAGCGGGGGGACTAGCGCCGACAAAAACATTCAGTACTTC. Amino acids: CASSGGTSADKNIQYF.

V usage is TRBV27 and J usage is TRBJ1-6, with 9 bases identical to TRBD1. Germline assignment: CDR1 MNHEY and CDR2 SMNVEV (reference sequence). Trimming at V came to 5 bases and at J to 9 bases, leaving 5 bases not matched to a gene. CDR3 size: 14 residues. This CDR3 reads CASSPGTGTSPLHF. CDR3 coding DNA: TGTGCCAGCAGTCCGGGGACAGGGACTTCACCCCTCCACTTT.

The count of this clonotype is one. The genes are TRBV11-2 and TRBJ1-3; a possible D gene is TRBD1 (6 bases). The CDR3 totals 17 residues. From germline, CDR1 is SGHAT and CDR2 FQNNGV. V was pared by 1 base and J by 5 bases, with 18 bases between. CDR3 nucleotides: TGTGCCAGCAGCTTAGCCCTCCGGGACACAGGCCGAAACACCATATATTTT. Translating gives CASSLALRDTGRNTIYF.